Here is one T cell receptor (beta chain) with its context. This clonotype was counted at least ten times. Its specific antigen is unknown. No much larger clone exists at a distance of one base, and base qualities are not known. Between the V and J ends, shortened by 4 bases and 3 bases respectively, the junction contains 4 bases. For CDR1 and CDR2, the germline V gene lists SQVTM and ANQGSEA. From cysteine to phenylalanine, the CDR3 is 10 amino acids long. Only the CDR3 DNA is retained, 30 bases long and in frame from the first base. This specimen belongs to a study of T-cell memory formation after mild COVID-19 (dated by TCRdb to about 2021). In terms of the full investigation: TCR sequence clusters from the two donors were found to be largely donor specific. Longitudinal TCRalpha and TCRbeta repertoire sequencing tracked T-cell clones expanding and contracting after mild COVID-19 in a couple of donors. The cohort was made up of two young adult volunteers, one female and one male, who were previously healthy. Broader findings and caveats from the paper: The second-wave clones that peaked on day 37 were not confirmed to be SARS-CoV-2 specific. The study included only a couple of mild cases, and larger cohorts that include severe cases with pre-infection samples were judged to be necessary. Some responding clones were detected in pre-infection memory, suggesting pre-existing cross-reactive memory T cells joined the SARS-CoV-2 response. Balanced CD4/CD8 phenotypes were observed for clones contracting from day 15 to 85, whereas a bias towards CD4+ was observed for a second wave of clones expanding from day 15 to 37. Contracting CD4+ clones appeared mostly in the CM and EM memory subsets, whereas CD8+ clones were enriched in EMRA.

Ficoll-Paque density gradient centrifugation was used to isolate PBMCs. Instrument used: Illumina NovaSeq 6000. cDNA libraries for TCRalpha and TCRbeta were prepared by 5'RACE using constant-segment primers, with sample barcodes and unique molecular identifiers added. RNA was extracted from every sample with Trizol reagent. Libraries were amplified in two PCR steps, with a second sample barcode and Illumina TruSeq adapters added in the second step. Sequencing of libraries was performed on an Illumina NovaSeq with 2 x 150 bp paired-end reads. For the original study's pipeline: Demultiplexing of reads and collapsing into UMI-guided consensus sequences were performed with migec v1.2.7. With mixcr v2.1.11, UMI consensuses were aligned to TRA and TRB V and J templates and assembled into clonotypes. Clonotypes were classified as expanded or contracted when called significant by both edgeR and NoisET, with noise models trained on biological replicates. For edgeR calls, a false discovery rate-adjusted p below 0.01 and a log2 fold-change threshold of 1 were applied. PCA with hierarchical clustering of max-normalized trajectories of the 1000 most abundant clonotypes was used as exploratory dynamics analysis. Separately sequenced CD4+ and CD8+ repertoires were used to assign the CD4 or CD8 phenotype of responding clones. The raw public data were reprocessed by TCRdb itself: fastp quality trimming at Q25, MiXCR clonotype calling, in-frame beta chains only. One record per CDR3 amino acid sequence lists the most common genes and DNA. TCRdb, not the original authors, processed these V and J calls. In this sample the table shows 35,000 to 45,000 distinct CDR3 sequences, less than 8% of which occur a single time. The ten biggest clones cover 0.79% of the sample.

The rearrangement combines TRBV29-1 with TRBJ2-7; the D gene is not confidently resolved. The sequence was obtained from an adult who had mild COVID-19 (a few samples of this study predate the infection). The sample titles of this study are shuffled in the database, so cell type and time point are left out. Sequencing was done on a sample of PBMCs or a T cell subset sorted from them (not recorded which). Here is the DNA: TGCAGCGTTGGGGACTACGAGCAGTACTTC. This translates into CSVGDYEQYF.